A selection of T cell receptor beta chains follows, all from one sample in a study of identical twins. TCRdb recomputed calls from the 5' RACE reads with MiXCR, one row per CDR3 protein. The table includes around 530,000 distinct CDR3 sequences, roughly 15% detected once. These sequences were also reported in another study, on yellow fever vaccine responses in identical twins.

Sequenced sample: CD4+ T cells sorted from blood. The receptors were gathered from a woman aged 18-30 years in good health. Both conserved end residues are part of each CDR3. Each record gives: clone size, V gene, D gene, J gene, CDR3 protein, CDR3 DNA. The D gene is left open where the match is weak. Only some rows state a clone size, as once, few, many or a class for expanded clones.

clone_size: few; v_call: TRBV2; d_call: .; j_call: TRBJ2-1; cdr3_aa: CASSDRGLHYNEQFF; cdr3_nt: TGTGCCAGCAGTGACCGGGGACTCCACTACAATGAGCAGTTCTTC
clone_size: .; v_call: TRBV12-3/TRBV12-4; d_call: .; j_call: TRBJ2-5; cdr3_aa: CASSWGVGQRETQYF; cdr3_nt: TGTGCCAGCAGTTGGGGGGTGGGTCAGCGAGAGACCCAGTACTTC
clone_size: .; v_call: TRBV24-1; d_call: TRBD1; j_call: TRBJ2-1; cdr3_aa: CATSDAGTGINEQFF; cdr3_nt: TGTGCCACCAGTGATGCCGGGACAGGGATCAATGAGCAGTTCTTC
clone_size: few; v_call: TRBV20-1; d_call: TRBD2; j_call: TRBJ2-3; cdr3_aa: CSAGSSGGDTQYF; cdr3_nt: TGCAGTGCGGGGTCTAGCGGGGGCGATACGCAGTATTTT
clone_size: few; v_call: TRBV20-1; d_call: .; j_call: TRBJ2-3; cdr3_aa: CSASAGPDTQYF; cdr3_nt: TGCAGTGCTAGTGCCGGTCCAGATACGCAGTATTTT
clone_size: .; v_call: TRBV7-2; d_call: TRBD2; j_call: TRBJ2-4; cdr3_aa: CASSRDETGGKNIQYF; cdr3_nt: TGTGCCAGCAGCCGCGACGAAACGGGAGGCAAAAACATTCAGTACTTC
clone_size: .; v_call: TRBV2; d_call: TRBD1; j_call: TRBJ2-1; cdr3_aa: CASTGTGGYEQFF; cdr3_nt: TGTGCCAGCACGGGGACAGGGGGCTATGAGCAGTTCTTC
clone_size: few; v_call: TRBV29-1; d_call: .; j_call: TRBJ2-2; cdr3_aa: CSVADLPNTGELFF; cdr3_nt: TGCAGCGTTGCTGACCTCCCGAACACCGGGGAGCTGTTTTTT
clone_size: few; v_call: TRBV9; d_call: TRBD2; j_call: TRBJ2-1; cdr3_aa: CASSVAPAGAIIDEQFF; cdr3_nt: TGTGCCAGCAGCGTAGCTCCAGCGGGAGCCATCATCGATGAGCAGTTCTTC
clone_size: .; v_call: TRBV29-1; d_call: TRBD2; j_call: TRBJ2-2; cdr3_aa: CSVEAFGGGNTGELFF; cdr3_nt: TGCAGCGTTGAAGCGTTCGGGGGGGGGAACACCGGGGAGCTGTTTTTT
clone_size: .; v_call: TRBV19; d_call: .; j_call: TRBJ2-1; cdr3_aa: CASSLSGLYNEQFF; cdr3_nt: TGTGCCAGTAGTCTCTCGGGACTCTACAATGAGCAGTTCTTC
clone_size: .; v_call: TRBV6-1; d_call: .; j_call: TRBJ2-2; cdr3_aa: CASSASGQVTGELFF; cdr3_nt: TGTGCCAGCAGTGCTAGCGGACAGGTCACCGGGGAGCTGTTTTTT
clone_size: .; v_call: TRBV6-5; d_call: .; j_call: TRBJ2-1; cdr3_aa: CASSWRTGDEQFF; cdr3_nt: TGTGCCAGCAGTTGGCGGACGGGGGATGAGCAGTTCTTC
clone_size: .; v_call: TRBV29-1; d_call: .; j_call: TRBJ2-2; cdr3_aa: CSVGDPASTGELFF; cdr3_nt: TGCAGCGTTGGGGACCCCGCGAGCACCGGGGAGCTGTTTTTT
clone_size: .; v_call: TRBV7-3; d_call: TRBD2; j_call: TRBJ2-6; cdr3_aa: CASSARLAGTSGANVLTF; cdr3_nt: TGTGCCAGCAGCGCCCGACTAGCGGGCACCTCTGGGGCCAACGTCCTGACTTTC
clone_size: .; v_call: TRBV11-3; d_call: .; j_call: TRBJ2-2; cdr3_aa: CASSSSGTLNTGELFF; cdr3_nt: TGTGCCAGCAGCTCCTCCGGGACTTTGAACACCGGGGAGCTGTTTTTT
clone_size: .; v_call: TRBV7-9; d_call: TRBD2; j_call: TRBJ2-1; cdr3_aa: CASSEREPAPSYNEQFF; cdr3_nt: TGTGCCAGCAGCGAGCGGGAGCCTGCCCCCTCTTACAATGAGCAGTTCTTC
clone_size: .; v_call: TRBV20-1; d_call: TRBD1; j_call: TRBJ2-1; cdr3_aa: CSARQGGKLEQFF; cdr3_nt: TGCAGTGCGCGACAGGGGGGTAAGCTGGAGCAGTTCTTC
clone_size: .; v_call: TRBV11-3; d_call: .; j_call: TRBJ2-7; cdr3_aa: CASRFRSYEQYF; cdr3_nt: TGTGCCAGCAGGTTCCGCTCCTACGAGCAGTACTTC
clone_size: .; v_call: TRBV5-6; d_call: .; j_call: TRBJ2-2; cdr3_aa: CASSLVSGTGVLFF; cdr3_nt: TGTGCCAGCAGCTTGGTTTCCGGCACCGGGGTGCTGTTTTTT
clone_size: few; v_call: TRBV6-2/TRBV6-3; d_call: .; j_call: TRBJ1-6; cdr3_aa: CASSYMWGGSPLHF; cdr3_nt: TGTGCCAGCAGTTACATGTGGGGGGGTTCACCCCTCCACTTT
clone_size: many; v_call: TRBV2; d_call: .; j_call: TRBJ1-1; cdr3_aa: CASSATGDLNTEAFF; cdr3_nt: TGTGCCAGCAGTGCTACAGGAGACTTGAACACTGAAGCTTTCTTT
clone_size: many; v_call: TRBV20-1; d_call: .; j_call: TRBJ2-2; cdr3_aa: CSARAGANTGELFF; cdr3_nt: TGCAGTGCTAGAGCCGGAGCAAACACCGGGGAGCTGTTTTTT